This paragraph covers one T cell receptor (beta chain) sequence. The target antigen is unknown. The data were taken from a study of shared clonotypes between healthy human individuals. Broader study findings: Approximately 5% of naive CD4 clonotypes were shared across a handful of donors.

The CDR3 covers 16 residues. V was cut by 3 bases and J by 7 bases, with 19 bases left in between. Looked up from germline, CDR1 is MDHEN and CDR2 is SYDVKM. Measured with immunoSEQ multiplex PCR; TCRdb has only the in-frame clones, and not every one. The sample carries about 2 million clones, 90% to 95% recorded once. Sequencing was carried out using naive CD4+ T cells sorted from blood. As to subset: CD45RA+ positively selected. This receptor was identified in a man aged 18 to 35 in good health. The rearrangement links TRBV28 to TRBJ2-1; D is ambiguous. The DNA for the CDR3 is TGTGCCAGCAGTTTTACCTCCTGGACGGAGAGAAATGAGCAGTTCTTC. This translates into CASSFTSWTERNEQFF.